This T cell receptor (beta chain) was observed in a study of PD-L1 blockade in urothelial cancer. V lost 0 bases and J lost 5, with 18 bases in between. This CDR3 contains 17 residues. Germline V gives CDR1 SGHDN, CDR2 FVKESK. The assay was immunoSEQ multiplex PCR, and TCRdb's table has in-frame clones only and misses some. Of roughly 20,000 clones detected, just over 85% appear once; the ten largest clones hold around 3.5%. The V gene is TRBV14, the J gene TRBJ2-3; a weak D match, TRBD2 (5 bases). The specimen comprised PBMCs, sampled around atezolizumab (anti-PD-L1) treatment. This receptor was taken from a man in his fifties or sixties with urothelial cancer. CDR3 in amino acids: CASSQDFPGLRRDTQYF. The CDR3 coding sequence is TGTGCCAGCAGCCAAGATTTTCCAGGACTCCGGAGAGATACGCAGTATTTT.